The 18 T cell receptor beta chains below come from one sample, sequenced in a study of T-cell reconstitution after alpha-beta-depleted transplantation in children. Preparing the TCRbeta library involved the use of unique molecular identifiers. From the PCR reads, TCRdb called clonotypes with MiXCR, one entry per CDR3 protein. This table holds hundreds of thousands of distinct CDR3 sequences, about an eighth found once. Sequencing was performed on PBMCs, taken before TCRalphabeta/CD19-depleted stem cell transplant. These receptors all stem from a girl aged 2-15 years with congenital amegakaryocytic thrombocytopenia, due to receive a stem cell transplant.

This clonotype was seen many times. This chain joins TRBV20-1 and TRBJ1-1; D perhaps matches TRBD1 (5 bases). This CDR3 spans 16 amino acids. Germline assignment: CDR1 DFQATT and CDR2 SNEGSKA (reference sequence). V was trimmed by 0 bases and J by 2 bases, leaving 16 bases between them. CDR3 bases: TGCAGTGCTAGAGACGCCCTGGCAGGGAGCAACACTGAAGCTTTCTTT. This sequence encodes CSARDALAGSNTEAFF.

This clonotype was detected only a few times. The J gene is TRBJ2-7, the V gene TRBV20-1; D unresolved. The V and J ends lost 5 bases and 6 bases respectively, with 5 bases between them. This CDR3 has 9 residues. Germline V lookup: CDR1 DFQATT, CDR2 SNEGSKA (reference sequence). CDR3 residues: CSAPCEQYF. The CDR3 DNA sequence: TGCAGTGCTCCGTGCGAGCAGTACTTC.

This clonotype was found many times. The chain has TRBV29-1 and TRBJ2-7; maybe TRBD2 (6 bases). This CDR3 comprises 15 residues. Germline CDR1 and CDR2: SQVTM and ANQGSEA. Between the trimmed V and J ends, which lost 4 bases and 0 bases, there was a span of 16 bases. Here the CDR3 DNA reads TGCAGCGTTGCGGGGGTTGGCGGTAGCTCCTACGAGCAGTACTTC. It codes for CSVAGVGGSSYEQYF.

This clonotype was seen many times. The chain carries TRBV6-5 and TRBJ2-3; maybe TRBD1 (6 bases). Between the trimmed V and J ends, which lost 2 bases and 4 bases, there was a span of 10 bases. Germline V gene lookup returns CDR1 MNHEY and CDR2 SVGAGI. This CDR3 contains 14 residues. For the CDR3, the DNA is TGTGCCAGCAGTTACACAGGGCCAGCAGATACGCAGTATTTT. It is translated as CASSYTGPADTQYF.

This clonotype was seen at least ten times. The rearrangement uses TRBV29-1 and TRBJ1-1; no definite D call. The V gene lost 7 bases and the J gene lost 0 bases, with 12 bases spanning the gap. Germline loops: CDR1 SQVTM, CDR2 ANQGSEA. The CDR3 has 13 amino acids. In DNA, the CDR3 is TGCAGCGCCGCTCTAAACATGAACACTGAAGCTTTCTTT. Protein sequence: CSAALNMNTEAFF.

At least ten counts were recorded for this clonotype. The chain joins TRBV12-3 or TRBV12-4 to TRBJ2-5; 7 bases fit TRBD1. J was trimmed by 4 bases and V by 7 bases; bases with no gene match: 12. CDR3 length: 15 amino acids. The DNA of the CDR3 is TGTGCCAGCACCCTGACAGGGCTCGAGCGAGAGACCCAGTACTTC. Translated: CASTLTGLERETQYF.

Many counts were recorded for this clonotype. The CDR3 region is CASTEREGPDTQYF. CDR3 bases: TGCGCCAGCACCGAGCGGGAGGGCCCAGATACGCAGTATTTT. This chain uses TRBV5-1 with TRBJ2-3, with TRBD2 matching 10 bases. The CDR3 length is 14 residues. Germline V CDR1 and CDR2: SGHRS, YFSETQ. V was clipped by 6 bases and J by 4 bases; unmatched bases: 5.

This clonotype has at least ten counts. The rearrangement links TRBV20-1 to TRBJ1-5; D is unresolved. Germline V gives CDR1 DFQATT, CDR2 SNEGSKA (reference sequence). This CDR3 has 13 amino acids. V was shortened by 6 bases and J by 9 bases, with 18 bases between the two germline ends. CDR3 sequence: CSAPGGPLRPQHF. The DNA of the CDR3 is TGCAGTGCGCCCGGCGGACCTTTACGGCCCCAGCATTTT.

This clonotype was counted only a few times. The genes are TRBV18 and TRBJ2-7, with 9 bases lining up with TRBD2. V was clipped by 6 bases and J by 5 bases; unmatched bases: 20. Per the germline V gene, CDR1 is KGHSH and CDR2 is LQKENI. This CDR3 is 18 amino acids long. CDR3 nucleotides: TGTGCCAGCTCCCTTTCCTTTAGCCTCCTAGCGGGACAGCACGAGCAGTACTTC. It yields the protein CASSLSFSLLAGQHEQYF.

This clonotype came up many times. This chain uses TRBV28 with TRBJ1-2, with a possible D match to TRBD1 (6 bases). The germline V gene encodes CDR1 MDHEN and CDR2 SYDVKM. The V end was cut by 5 bases, the J end by 4 bases, with 20 bases between. There are 16 residues in the CDR3. The CDR3 DNA is TGTGCCAGCAGTGTTAGCTCCTTCGGACAGTTCTATGGCTACACCTTC. This encodes CASSVSSFGQFYGYTF.

The chain links TRBV29-1 to TRBJ2-3; 7 bases are shared with TRBD2. The CDR3 runs to 13 residues. From germline, CDR1 is SQVTM and CDR2 ANQGSEA. V gave up 7 bases and J gave up 2 bases; unmatched junction bases: 6. Written as DNA, the CDR3 is TGCAGCGAACGGGAGGCTACCACAGATACGCAGTATTTT. Residues: CSEREATTDTQYF.

This clonotype was found a few times. J is TRBJ1-1 and V is TRBV7-3, with D tentatively TRBD1 (5 bases). CDR3 length equals 15 residues. V was cut by 0 bases and J by 3 bases, with 11 bases left in between. Germline lookup yields CDR1 SGHTA and CDR2 FQGTGA. CDR3 residues: CASSLTTGGYTEAFF. The CDR3, as DNA: TGTGCCAGCAGCTTAACTACAGGTGGTTACACTGAAGCTTTCTTT.

This clonotype was seen repeatedly, ten times or more. The chain links TRBV5-6 to TRBJ2-3; TRBD2 aligns across 7 bases. The CDR3 contains 17 residues. The J segment lost 5 bases and the V segment lost 4 bases, leaving 16 bases of the junction unmatched. The germline V gene has CDR1 SGHDT and CDR2 YYEEEE. CDR3 nucleotides: TGTGCCAGCAGCCGTAGGTTGGGAGCGGGATTAAGAGATACGCAGTATTTT. It codes for CASSRRLGAGLRDTQYF. The whole variable domain, remainder taken from reference TRBV5-6 and TRBJ2-3, is DAGVTQSPTHLIKTRGQQVTLRCSPKSGHDTVSWYQQALGQGPQFIFQYYEEEERQRGNFPDRFSGHQFPNYSSELNVNALLLGDSALYLCASSRRLGAGLRDTQYFGPGTRLTVL.

This clonotype was counted many times. The chain is built from TRBV29-1 and TRBJ2-1; maybe TRBD2 (5 bases). CDR3 length: 13 residues. Germline assignment: CDR1 SQVTM and CDR2 ANQGSEA. Trimming left V 4 bases short and J 8 bases short, with 15 bases between. CDR3: CSVAERRLDEQFF. The CDR3 DNA reads TGCAGCGTTGCGGAGCGGCGGTTGGATGAGCAGTTCTTC.

In this sample, this clonotype turned up many times. The V and J genes are TRBV20-1 and TRBJ1-1, with 8 bases fitting TRBD1. After removal of 3 bases from V and 1 base from J, the junction contained 10 bases not matched to a gene. The CDR3 contains 16 residues. The germline V gene encodes CDR1 DFQATT and CDR2 SNEGSKA (reference sequence). The CDR3 is CSASEDRAVWNTEAFF. CDR3 bases: TGCAGTGCTAGCGAGGACAGGGCCGTCTGGAACACTGAAGCTTTCTTT.

This clonotype was picked up a small number of times. The gene calls are TRBV20-1 and TRBJ2-4, with D maybe TRBD2 (6 bases). Germline values: CDR1 DFQATT, CDR2 SNEGSKA (reference sequence). CDR3 length: 13 residues. Trimming took 5 bases from V and 1 from J, leaving 9 bases between them. The CDR3 DNA sequence: TGCAGTGCTGGACGGGAGGCCAAAAACATTCAGTACTTC. It specifies CSAGREAKNIQYF.

This clonotype came up once. A read error is possible here, since a much larger clone lies one base away. J is TRBJ2-2 and V is TRBV5-1; a possible D gene is TRBD2 (6 bases). CDR1 is SGHRS and CDR2 is YFSETQ in the germline V gene. CDR3 size: 17 residues. CDR3 in amino acids: CASSLWEDRINTGELSF. In DNA, the CDR3 is TGCGCCAGCAGCTTGTGGGAGGACCGAATTAACACCGGGGAGCTGTCTTTT.

Only a few counts were recorded for this clonotype. The chain combines TRBV20-1 with TRBJ2-1; TRBD2 matches at 9 bases. The ends lost 5 bases at V and 4 bases at J; junction bases unmatched: 24. CDR3 length equals 20 residues. Germline lookup yields CDR1 DFQATT and CDR2 SNEGSKA (reference sequence). The CDR3 loop is CSAGADLGLAGSSNYNEQFF. The DNA of the CDR3 is TGCAGTGCTGGGGCGGACCTAGGGCTAGCGGGATCTTCAAATTACAATGAGCAGTTCTTC.